Shown below are 30 T cell receptor beta chains from a single sample sequenced in a study of shared clonotypes between healthy human individuals. TCRdb's table, derived via immunoSEQ multiplex PCR, lists solely in-frame clones and lacks some. The sample lists about 110,000 clones, around 68% occurring once. Sequences were obtained from memory CD8+ T cells sorted from blood. Specified subset: CD45RO+ cells pooled with CCR7-negative TemRA cells. These receptors originate from a woman in her 30s in good health.

The V and J genes are TRBV6-1 and TRBJ2-7; D might be TRBD2 (8 bases). V was trimmed by 2 bases and J by 12 bases, leaving 29 bases between them. The CDR3 sequence is 17 residues long. The germline V gene has CDR1 MNHNS and CDR2 SASEGT. The CDR3 reads CASSESAGGEAGDPWYF. The CDR3 DNA reads as TGTGCCAGCAGTGAAAGCGCAGGGGGGGAAGCGGGAGACCCTTGGTACTTC.

This chain uses TRBV7-9 with TRBJ1-5; weak D call: TRBD1 (6 bases). This CDR3 has 15 amino acids. V lost 5 bases and J 3 bases, leaving 14 bases between the germline ends. Germline CDR1 and CDR2: SEHNR and FQNEAQ (reference sequence). CDR3 DNA sequence: TGTGCCAGCAGCAAGGGGGACATGTTCAATCAGCCCCAGCATTTT. As protein: CASSKGDMFNQPQHF.

This clone has a single count. The J gene is TRBJ2-1, the V gene TRBV5-1; TRBD2 is a possible D gene (6 bases). Germline assignment: CDR1 SGHRS and CDR2 YFSETQ. This CDR3 is 15 amino acids long. The V end was cut by 1 base, the J end by 4 bases, with 12 bases between. The CDR3 DNA reads TGCGCCAGCAGCTTGTGGTCGGAGGGGTACAATGAGCAGTTCTTC. Encoded protein: CASSLWSEGYNEQFF.

This clone was seen more than once but under ten times. The CDR3 region is CASSYGFGRGGAEAFF. The CDR3 DNA reads TGTGCCAGCAGTTACGGATTCGGCAGGGGGGGCGCTGAAGCTTTCTTT. This sequence joins TRBV6-5 and TRBJ1-1, with 7 bases aligning to TRBD1. The CDR3 length is 16 residues. The germline CDR1 and CDR2 sequences are MNHEY and SVGAGI. The trim removed 2 bases at V and 6 bases at J, leaving 12 bases unmatched.

This chain joins TRBV11-3 and TRBJ2-2; 8 positions agree with TRBD2. J was trimmed by 2 bases and V by 8 bases; bases with no gene match: 10. Germline loops: CDR1 SGHNT, CDR2 YENEEA. This CDR3 has 16 residues. The CDR3, as DNA: TGTGCCAGCGGGCGGCTAGCGGGCGACAACACCGGGGAGCTGTTTTTT. Amino acids: CASGRLAGDNTGELFF.

Comments on this clone: Other nucleotide sequences in the sample specify the same CDR3. The rearrangement uses TRBV19 and TRBJ2-7; TRBD1 aligns across 7 bases. V shed 11 bases and J 3 bases; nucleotides not matched to a gene: 10. Germline loops: CDR1 LNHDA, CDR2 SQIVND (reference sequence). The length of the CDR3 is 13 residues. The CDR3 DNA sequence: TGTGCCTCTATGTCCAGGGACAGCTACGAGCAGTACTTC. Its protein is CASMSRDSYEQYF.

The chain is built from TRBV28 and TRBJ2-7, with 10 nucleotides matching TRBD2. Germline CDR1 MDHEN, CDR2 SYDVKM. The V segment lost 6 bases and the J segment 7 bases; nucleotides outside the gene matches: 24. The CDR3 sequence is 19 residues long. In nucleotides, the CDR3 is TGTGCCAGCAGGCGTGGACAGGGTGTAGCTAGCGGGGGATCGGGAGAGCAGTACTTC. Its translation is CASRRGQGVASGGSGEQYF.

At least ten counts were recorded for this clone. The V and J genes are TRBV2 and TRBJ2-7; the match to TRBD2 covers 13 bases. CDR1 SNHLY and CDR2 FYNNEI come from the germline V gene. Trimming took 9 bases from V and 2 from J; bases not matched to a gene: 1. This CDR3 contains 13 residues. The CDR3 loop is CARGLAGTYEQYF. CDR3 sequence (DNA): TGTGCCAGGGGACTAGCGGGAACCTACGAGCAGTACTTC.

This chain joins TRBV11-3 and TRBJ1-1; TRBD1 is a possible D gene (6 bases). The germline V gene encodes CDR1 SGHNT and CDR2 YENEEA. This CDR3 is 13 amino acids long. The ends were cut back, 1 base at V and 10 bases at J, with 13 bases in the middle. DNA of the CDR3: TGTGCCAGCAGCTTAGGTACAGGGAGCGGAGCTTTCTTT. Residues: CASSLGTGSGAFF.

A few counts support this clone. The chain couples TRBV2 to TRBJ1-2; the match to TRBD1 covers 8 bases. After removal of 4 bases from V and 1 base from J, the junction contained 2 bases not matched to a gene. This CDR3 has 14 amino acids. CDR1 is SNHLY, CDR2 FYNNEI, per germline. The CDR3 region is CASSGQGNNYGYTF. The CDR3 DNA is TGTGCCAGCAGTGGACAGGGGAATAACTATGGCTACACCTTC.

The chain combines TRBV5-1 with TRBJ2-7; TRBD2 matches 7 bases. Germline CDR1 reads SGHRS; CDR2 reads YFSETQ. The J segment lost 7 bases and the V segment lost 3 bases, leaving 7 bases of the junction unmatched. This CDR3 is 13 amino acids long. The CDR3 nucleotides are TGCGCCAGCAGCTCCGGACTAGTGGAAGAGCAGTACTTC. Encoded protein: CASSSGLVEEQYF.

The chain has TRBV7-3 and TRBJ1-5; D unclear. The CDR3 has 18 amino acids. With 1 base removed from V and 4 bases from J, the gap between germline ends came to 20 bases. Germline lookup yields CDR1 SGHTA and CDR2 FQGTGA. The CDR3 sequence: CASSLSPLEGAGNQPQHF. CDR3 nucleotides: TGTGCCAGCAGCTTAAGCCCCCTCGAGGGCGCTGGGAATCAGCCCCAGCATTTT.

The chain's CDR3 is CASSPGPGTNTEAFF. The CDR3 DNA reads as TGTGCCAGCAGCCCGGGGCCGGGGACGAACACTGAAGCTTTCTTT. J is TRBJ1-1 and V is TRBV4-2; possible D gene TRBD1, 5 bases. Germline-derived CDR1 and CDR2 are LGHNA and YNFKEQ. This CDR3 has 15 amino acids. V lost 4 bases, J lost 1 base, and 13 bases lay in between.

The chain recombines TRBV5-6 with TRBJ1-1; no clear D gene. CDR3 length equals 14 residues. CDR1 is SGHDT, CDR2 YYEEEE, per germline. Trimming took off 0 bases at V and 5 bases at J, with 11 bases between the two ends. The CDR3 spells CASSLAGDLTEAFF. CDR3 in DNA: TGTGCCAGCAGCTTGGCGGGCGATTTGACTGAAGCTTTCTTT.

The chain links TRBV6-5 to TRBJ2-7; D unclear. V lost 0 bases, J lost 4 bases, and 16 bases lay in between. The CDR3 covers 16 residues. The germline CDR1 and CDR2 sequences are MNHEY and SVGAGI. The CDR3 DNA follows: TGTGCCAGCAGTTACTCGTTTGTGGGTCAAGGATACGAGCAGTACTTC. It codes for CASSYSFVGQGYEQYF.

The V gene is TRBV7-6, the J gene TRBJ2-3; tentative D call: TRBD2 (6 bases). Germline V gene data show CDR1 as SGHVS and CDR2 as FNYEAQ. Deletions cut 5 bases from V and 3 bases from J, with 18 bases between. CDR3 length: 16 residues. The CDR3 spells CASSTGLGGWTDTQYF. For the CDR3, the DNA is TGTGCCAGCAGCACCGGATTGGGAGGATGGACAGATACGCAGTATTTT.

The V gene is TRBV11-2, the J gene TRBJ1-5; D is unclear. From germline, CDR1 is SGHAT and CDR2 FQNNGV. Trimming removed 1 base at V and 3 bases at J, with 7 bases between. CDR3 length: 14 residues. The CDR3 DNA is TGTGCCAGCAGCTTAGGCCCATACAATCAGCCCCAGCATTTT. Amino acids: CASSLGPYNQPQHF.

The count of this clone is one. This chain uses TRBV28 with TRBJ1-5; 8 positions agree with TRBD1. The CDR3 runs 15 residues. Germline V CDR1 and CDR2: MDHEN, SYDVKM. Germline trimming cut 6 bases from V and 3 bases from J; bases unmatched to any gene: 7. CDR3 coding DNA: TGTGCCAGCAGGGGGCAGGGGGCTTACAATCAGCCCCAGCATTTT. It translates to CASRGQGAYNQPQHF.

This clone was counted only a few times. This chain connects TRBV9 to TRBJ1-1; D is unclear. Trimming took off 4 bases at V and 2 bases at J, with 9 bases between the two ends. There are 13 residues in the CDR3. The germline V gene has CDR1 SGDLS and CDR2 YYNGEE. The CDR3 is CASSFGENTEAFF. The CDR3 nucleotides are TGTGCCAGCAGCTTTGGCGAAAACACTGAAGCTTTCTTT.

The chain carries TRBV6-6 and TRBJ1-5, with D perhaps matching TRBD1 (5 bases). CDR1 is MNHNY, CDR2 SVGAGI, per germline (reference sequence). There are 15 residues in the CDR3. The V and J ends lost 4 bases and 5 bases respectively, with 15 bases between them. The CDR3 region is CASSLTQAAYQPQHF. The CDR3 DNA reads as TGTGCCAGCAGTTTAACACAGGCCGCTTATCAGCCCCAGCATTTT.

The chain employs TRBV4-2 and TRBJ2-3, with TRBD2 identical over 8 bases. CDR1 is LGHNA, CDR2 YNFKEQ, per germline. V lost 4 bases to trimming and J lost 4 bases; unmatched junction nucleotides: 13. This CDR3 contains 17 residues. The CDR3 is CASSRTGGREVPDTQYF. DNA of the CDR3: TGTGCCAGCAGCCGCACCGGAGGGCGGGAGGTCCCAGATACGCAGTATTTT.

This chain uses TRBV14 with TRBJ2-1; 7 bases are shared with TRBD1. V trimming: 4 bases; J trimming: 8 bases; junction bases outside the gene matches: 17. There are 17 residues in the CDR3. The V gene's germline CDR1 is SGHDN and CDR2 FVKESK. DNA of the CDR3: TGTGCCAGCAGCCGCATACTTGGGACAGTTAAAGGAGATGAGCAGTTCTTC. As protein: CASSRILGTVKGDEQFF.

This clone was detected only a few times. The CDR3 reads CASRQRAYTDTQYF. As DNA, the CDR3 is TGTGCCAGCCGCCAAAGAGCCTACACAGATACGCAGTATTTT. The chain links TRBV7-2 to TRBJ2-3; no firm D call. Germline V gene data show CDR1 as SGHTA and CDR2 as FQGNSA. Trimming shortened V by 8 bases and J by 2 bases, and 14 bases separated the two germline ends. CDR3 size: 14 residues.

Note on this clone: A much larger clone differs from this one at a single base, so this may be a read error. This chain connects TRBV7-6 to TRBJ2-1; D is unclear. The CDR3 totals 11 residues. From germline, CDR1 is SGHVS and CDR2 FNYEAQ. Trimming took 2 bases from V and 7 from J, leaving 3 bases between them. For the CDR3, the DNA is TGTGCCAGCAGCTTAAATAATGAGCAGTTCTTC. Translating gives CASSLNNEQFF.

V gene TRBV11-1 combines with J gene TRBJ2-1; 9 nucleotides align to TRBD1. J gave up 6 bases and V 5 bases, and 5 bases lay outside the gene matches. There are 14 residues in the CDR3. Germline CDR1 SGHAT, CDR2 FQDESV (reference sequence). The chain's CDR3 is CASSRDRASNEQFF. The CDR3 region has the DNA TGTGCCAGCAGCCGGGACAGGGCCTCCAATGAGCAGTTCTTC.

This chain uses TRBV27 with TRBJ1-1, with D tentatively TRBD1 (6 bases). Germline values: CDR1 MNHEY, CDR2 SMNVEV (reference sequence). Trimming removed 6 bases from V and 9 bases from J, with 17 bases in between. This CDR3 has 13 amino acids. CDR3 nucleotide sequence: TGTGCCAGCAGCCCCCTGGGGGGCCGAAAAGCTTTCTTT. Its protein product is CASSPLGGRKAFF.

This clone was seen just once. A much more abundant neighbour one base away suggests this may be a read error. Additional DNA sequences in this sample encode the identical CDR3. The rearrangement links TRBV9 to TRBJ2-3; 7 nucleotides agree with TRBD2. This CDR3 region has 14 residues. J gave up 0 bases and V 2 bases, and 0 bases lay outside the gene matches. The germline CDR1 and CDR2 sequences are SGDLS and YYNGEE. CDR3 residues: CASSVGGSTDTQYF. The CDR3 DNA sequence: TGTGCCAGCAGCGTGGGAGGGAGCACAGATACGCAGTATTTT.

This clone has only a few counts. This rearrangement joins TRBV28 to TRBJ1-5; no definite D call. Trimming took off 7 bases at V and 7 bases at J, with 11 bases between the two ends. The germline CDR1 and CDR2 sequences are MDHEN and SYDVKM. CDR3 size: 12 residues. CDR3 region: CASTPGQQPQHF. The CDR3 coding sequence is TGTGCCAGCACCCCTGGCCAACAGCCCCAGCATTTT.

The chain couples TRBV6-1 to TRBJ2-3; D is perhaps TRBD1 or TRBD2 (5 bases each). V lost 7 bases to trimming and J lost 4 bases, with 12 bases between them. This CDR3 contains 13 residues. From germline, CDR1 is MNHNS and CDR2 SASEGT. The CDR3 sequence: CASTMGESDTQYF. CDR3 nucleotides: TGTGCCAGCACTATGGGGGAATCAGATACGCAGTATTTT.

The CDR3 is CASSVDGGRRNEQYF. The DNA of the CDR3 is TGTGCCAGCAGCGTAGATGGCGGGAGGAGGAACGAGCAGTACTTC. This rearrangement joins TRBV9 to TRBJ2-7; 8 nucleotides agree with TRBD2. Germline V gene lookup returns CDR1 SGDLS and CDR2 YYNGEE. V dropped 0 bases and J dropped 5; count of bases not matched to a gene: 7. CDR3 length equals 15 residues.